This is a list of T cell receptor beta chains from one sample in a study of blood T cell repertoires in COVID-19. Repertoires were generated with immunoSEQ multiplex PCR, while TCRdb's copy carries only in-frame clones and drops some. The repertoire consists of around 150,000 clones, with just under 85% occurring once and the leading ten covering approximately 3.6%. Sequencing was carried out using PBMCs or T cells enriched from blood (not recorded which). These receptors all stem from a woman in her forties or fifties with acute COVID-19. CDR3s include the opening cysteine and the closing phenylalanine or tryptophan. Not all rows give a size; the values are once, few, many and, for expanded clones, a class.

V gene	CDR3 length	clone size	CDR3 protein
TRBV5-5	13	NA	CASSFTENTEAFF
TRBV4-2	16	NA	CASSQTERATNEKLFF
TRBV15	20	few	CATSPWGGTSGYKGTDTQYF
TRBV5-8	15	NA	CASSQGQGAGQPQHF
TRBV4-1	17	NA	CASSQDVDQGRVNEQFF
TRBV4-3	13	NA	CASSGDFYNEQFF
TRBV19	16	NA	CASMVLAGRIDQPQHF
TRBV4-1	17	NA	CASSQDRGLASQETQYF
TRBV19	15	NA	CASSMLGQGENEQYF
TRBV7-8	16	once	CASSLDGLATYNEQFF
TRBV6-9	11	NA	CASSWDRGYTF
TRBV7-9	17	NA	CASSLRGRGRASDEQYF
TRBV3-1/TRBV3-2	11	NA	CASSLHSEAFF
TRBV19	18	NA	CASSIMRRGGRAYNEQFF
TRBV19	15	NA	CASSIGTGNTGELFF
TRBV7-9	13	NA	CASSLGFRETQYF
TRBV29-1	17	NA	CSVEEKLAGAGTNIQYF
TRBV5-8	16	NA	CASSLLIMRANQPQHF
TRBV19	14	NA	CASSIPDRYTEAFF
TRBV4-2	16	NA	CASSDRTSGRANEQFF
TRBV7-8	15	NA	CAIQIAGGVTDTQYF
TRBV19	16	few	CASSLQTSGSVYEQFF
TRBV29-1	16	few	CSVEWPSGRDYNEQFF
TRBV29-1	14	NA	CSVRGGRDAYEQYF
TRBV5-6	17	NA	CASSLGGIPAVNEKLFF
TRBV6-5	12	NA	CASSPGSYEQYF
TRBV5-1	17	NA	CASSPQGHLGRNTEAFF
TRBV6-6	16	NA	CASSWQASGRAGELFF
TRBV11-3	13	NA	CASREGGLREQFF
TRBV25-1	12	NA	CAIRADHNEQFF
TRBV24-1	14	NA	CATSDPIQGGMQFF
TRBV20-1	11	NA	CSVLGDTEAFF
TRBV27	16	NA	CASSTPSGSITGELFF
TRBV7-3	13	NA	CASSLEGTGELFF
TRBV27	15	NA	CASSLTGVSGNTIYF
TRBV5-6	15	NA	CASSLRGPAGNTIYF
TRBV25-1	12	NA	CASSGGYNEQFF
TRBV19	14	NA	CASSMGGSNQPQHF
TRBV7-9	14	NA	CASSPREGEETQYF
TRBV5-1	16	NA	CASRRTGGGMNTEAFF
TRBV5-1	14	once	CASSPQSGTAGYTF